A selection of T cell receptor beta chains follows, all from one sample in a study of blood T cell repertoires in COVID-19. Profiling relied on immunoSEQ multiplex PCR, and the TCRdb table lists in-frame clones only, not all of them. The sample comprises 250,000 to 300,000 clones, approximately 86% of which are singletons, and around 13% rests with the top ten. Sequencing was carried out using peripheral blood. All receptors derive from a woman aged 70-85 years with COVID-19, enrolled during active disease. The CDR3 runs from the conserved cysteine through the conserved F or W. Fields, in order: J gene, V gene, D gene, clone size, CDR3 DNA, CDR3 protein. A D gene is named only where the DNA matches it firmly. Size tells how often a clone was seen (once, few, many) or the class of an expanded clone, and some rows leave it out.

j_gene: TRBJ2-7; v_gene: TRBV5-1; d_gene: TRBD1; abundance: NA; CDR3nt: TGCGCCAGCAAGACAGGGTCCGGCTACGAGCAGTACTTC; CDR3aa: CASKTGSGYEQYF
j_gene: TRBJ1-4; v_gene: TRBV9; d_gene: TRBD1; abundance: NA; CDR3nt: TGTGCCAGCAGCGTGGGACAGGGGAGGGAAAAACTGTTTTTT; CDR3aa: CASSVGQGREKLFF
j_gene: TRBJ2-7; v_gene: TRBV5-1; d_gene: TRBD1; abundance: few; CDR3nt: TGCGCCAGCAGCTTTGGGACAGGGGTGTACGAGCAGTACTTC; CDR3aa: CASSFGTGVYEQYF
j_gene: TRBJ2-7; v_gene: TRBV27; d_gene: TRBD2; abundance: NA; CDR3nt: TGTGCCAGCAGTTTACTAGCGGGGGGGACTTACGAGCAGTACTTC; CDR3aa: CASSLLAGGTYEQYF
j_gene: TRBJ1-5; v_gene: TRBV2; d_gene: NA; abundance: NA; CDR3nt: TGTGCCAGCAGTGAAGGTCAGGATTTGGCAGGCCCCAGGGTTGGGGATTTT; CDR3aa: CASSEGQDLAGPRVGDF
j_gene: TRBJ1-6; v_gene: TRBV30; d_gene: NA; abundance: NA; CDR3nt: TGTGCCTGGACCCAGGGGCGACTTTCACCCCTCCACTTT; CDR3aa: CAWTQGRLSPLHF
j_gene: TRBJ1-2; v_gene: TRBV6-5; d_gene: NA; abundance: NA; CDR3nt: TGTGCCAGCAGCCGGAACCCTACAGGGAACTATGGCTACACCTTC; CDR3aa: CASSRNPTGNYGYTF
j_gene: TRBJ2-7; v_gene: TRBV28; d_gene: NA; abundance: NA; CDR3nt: TGTGCCGCCGCAATGAGGTACGAGCAGTACTTC; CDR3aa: CAAAMRYEQYF
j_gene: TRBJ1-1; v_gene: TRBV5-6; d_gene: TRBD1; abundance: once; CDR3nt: TGTGCCAGCACCGGGGGCAGGGGGTGGAACACTGAAGCTTTCTTT; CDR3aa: CASTGGRGWNTEAFF
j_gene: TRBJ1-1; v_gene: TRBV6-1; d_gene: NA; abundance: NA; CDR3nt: TGTGCCAGCAGTGAAGGGAGGACGAACACTGAAGCTTTCTTT; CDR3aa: CASSEGRTNTEAFF
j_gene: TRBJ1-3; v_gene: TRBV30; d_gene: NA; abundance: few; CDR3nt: TGTGCCTGGAGTGCCGGGGACTTAGGGAACACCATATATTTT; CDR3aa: CAWSAGDLGNTIYF
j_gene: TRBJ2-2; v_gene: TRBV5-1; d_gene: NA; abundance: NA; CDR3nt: TGCGCCAGCAGCTTTACGGGGTTCGCGAACACCGGGGAGCTGTTTTTT; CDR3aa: CASSFTGFANTGELFF
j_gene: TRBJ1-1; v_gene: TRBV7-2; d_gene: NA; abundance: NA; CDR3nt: TGTGCCAGCAGCTTAGGGGGGGGTATGTACACTGAAGCTTTCTTT; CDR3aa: CASSLGGGMYTEAFF
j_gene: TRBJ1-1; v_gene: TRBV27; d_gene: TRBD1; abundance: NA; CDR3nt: TGTGCCAGCAGTTTAGGACAGGGAAGGGGTGAAGCTTTCTTT; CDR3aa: CASSLGQGRGEAFF
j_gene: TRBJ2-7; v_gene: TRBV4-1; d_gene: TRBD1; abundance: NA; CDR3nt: TGCGCCAGCAGCCGCGGTCATTTCCCCGGGACAGGGACCTACGAGCAGTACTTC; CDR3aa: CASSRGHFPGTGTYEQYF
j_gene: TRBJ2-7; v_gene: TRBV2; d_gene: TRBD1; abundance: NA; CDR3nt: TGTGCCAGTCTATCGGGGGACAGGGGTCACGAGCAGTACTTC; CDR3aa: CASLSGDRGHEQYF
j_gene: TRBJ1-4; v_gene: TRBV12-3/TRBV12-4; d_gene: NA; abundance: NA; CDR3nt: TGTGCCAGCAGTTTAAAGACAGATGAAAAACTGTTTTTT; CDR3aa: CASSLKTDEKLFF
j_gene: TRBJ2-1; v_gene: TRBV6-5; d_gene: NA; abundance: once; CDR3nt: TGTGCCAGCAGCCGACAGCGCTCCTACAATGAGCAGTTCTTC; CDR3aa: CASSRQRSYNEQFF
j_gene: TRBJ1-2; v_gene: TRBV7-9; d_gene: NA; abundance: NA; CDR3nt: TGTGCCAGCAGCGAGACAGGAGGAGGAGGCTATGGCTACACCTTC; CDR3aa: CASSETGGGGYGYTF
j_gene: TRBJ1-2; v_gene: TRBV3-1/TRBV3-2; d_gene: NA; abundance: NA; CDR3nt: TGTGCCAGCAGCCAAGGGCAGGGCCCTGGGTATGGCTACACCTTC; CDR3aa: CASSQGQGPGYGYTF
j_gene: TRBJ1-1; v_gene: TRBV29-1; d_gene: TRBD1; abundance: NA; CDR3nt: TGCAGCGTTGAAGATTGGGACAGGGTGATGAACACTGAAGCTTTCTTT; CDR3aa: CSVEDWDRVMNTEAFF
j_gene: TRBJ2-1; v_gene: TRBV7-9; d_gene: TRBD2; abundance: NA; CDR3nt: TGTGCCAGCAGCTTTCGACTAGCGGGGGAGTACAATGAGCAGTTCTTC; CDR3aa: CASSFRLAGEYNEQFF
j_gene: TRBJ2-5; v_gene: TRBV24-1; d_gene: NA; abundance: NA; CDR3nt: TGTGCCACTAGTGATACTAGGGCCTACCAAGAGACCCAGTACTTC; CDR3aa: CATSDTRAYQETQYF
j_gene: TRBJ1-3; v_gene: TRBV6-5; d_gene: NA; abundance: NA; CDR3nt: TGTGCCAGCTTCAGGGTCTCTGGAAACACCATATATTTT; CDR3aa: CASFRVSGNTIYF
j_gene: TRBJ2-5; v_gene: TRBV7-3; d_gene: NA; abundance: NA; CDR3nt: TGTGCCAGCAGCTTAAACTTGCAAGAGACCCAGTACTTC; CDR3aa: CASSLNLQETQYF
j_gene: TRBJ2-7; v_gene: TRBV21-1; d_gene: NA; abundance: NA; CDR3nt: TGTGCCAGCAGCAAAGATTGGGGAGGCATGCCCTACGAGCAGTACTTC; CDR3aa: CASSKDWGGMPYEQYF
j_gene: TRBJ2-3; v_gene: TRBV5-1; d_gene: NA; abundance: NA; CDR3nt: TGCGCCAGCAGCTTGCAGGGCCTAGAGAGTTCAGATACGCAGTATTTT; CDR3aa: CASSLQGLESSDTQYF
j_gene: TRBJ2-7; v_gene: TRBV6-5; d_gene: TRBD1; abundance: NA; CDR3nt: TGTGCCAGCCACGACAGGGAACCCTACGAGCAGTACTTC; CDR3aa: CASHDREPYEQYF
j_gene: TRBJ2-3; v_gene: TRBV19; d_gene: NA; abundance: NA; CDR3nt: TGTGCCAGTAGTATCGACAGCTACACAGATACGCAGTATTTT; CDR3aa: CASSIDSYTDTQYF
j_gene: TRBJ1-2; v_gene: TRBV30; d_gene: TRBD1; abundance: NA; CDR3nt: TGTGCCTGTTCAAGGACAGGGAATTTTGGCTACACCTTC; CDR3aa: CACSRTGNFGYTF
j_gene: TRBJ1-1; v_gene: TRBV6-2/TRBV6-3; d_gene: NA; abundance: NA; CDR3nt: TGTGCCAGCAGTTACTCGATGGGGGAGGGCACTGAAGCTTTCTTT; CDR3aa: CASSYSMGEGTEAFF
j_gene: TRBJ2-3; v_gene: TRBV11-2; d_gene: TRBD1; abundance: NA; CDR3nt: TGTGCCAGCCACCTGAGGGGGCAGGGCACAGATACGCAGTATTTT; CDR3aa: CASHLRGQGTDTQYF
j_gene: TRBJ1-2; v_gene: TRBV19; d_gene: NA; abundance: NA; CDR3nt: TGTGCCAGTAGTATCCGACAGGAAAACTATGGCTACACCTTC; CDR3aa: CASSIRQENYGYTF
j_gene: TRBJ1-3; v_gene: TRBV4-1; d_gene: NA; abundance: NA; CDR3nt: TGCGCCAGCAGCCCCTCGGAACTAGGGTCCTCTGGAAACACCATATATTTT; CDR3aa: CASSPSELGSSGNTIYF
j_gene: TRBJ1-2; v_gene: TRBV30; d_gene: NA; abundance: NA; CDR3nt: TGTGCCTGGAGTGGGTGGGGCTGGGATGGCTACACCTTC; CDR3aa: CAWSGWGWDGYTF
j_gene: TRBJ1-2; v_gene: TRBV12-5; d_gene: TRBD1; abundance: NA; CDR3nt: TGTGCTAGTGGTGTGACAGGGGCAGGTGGCTACACCTTC; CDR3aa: CASGVTGAGGYTF
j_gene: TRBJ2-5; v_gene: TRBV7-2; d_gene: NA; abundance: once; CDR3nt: TGTGCCAGCAGCTTAGTAGCGGAGACCCAGTACTTC; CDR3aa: CASSLVAETQYF
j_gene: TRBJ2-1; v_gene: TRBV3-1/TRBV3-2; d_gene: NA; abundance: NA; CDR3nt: TGTGCCAGCAGCCCCTATCCCCCCTTAACGGACAATGAGCAGTTCTTC; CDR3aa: CASSPYPPLTDNEQFF
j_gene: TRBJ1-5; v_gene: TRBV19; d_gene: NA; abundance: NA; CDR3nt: TGTGCCAGTAGTATAGGTCCGGTGGGGGCTCAGCCCCAGCATTTT; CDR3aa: CASSIGPVGAQPQHF
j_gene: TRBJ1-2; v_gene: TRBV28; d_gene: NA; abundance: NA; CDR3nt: TGTGCCACCGCGGGGGGTCGAGAGGGCTATGGCTACACCTTC; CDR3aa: CATAGGREGYGYTF
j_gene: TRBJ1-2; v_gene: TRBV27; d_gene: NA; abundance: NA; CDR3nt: TGTGCCAGCAGTTCAGCTGACAGGAACTATGGCTACACCTTC; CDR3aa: CASSSADRNYGYTF
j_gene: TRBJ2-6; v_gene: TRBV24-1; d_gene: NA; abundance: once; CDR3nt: TGTGCCACCAGTGATTCCGGGGTTGGAGGGGCCAACGTCCTGACTTTC; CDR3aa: CATSDSGVGGANVLTF
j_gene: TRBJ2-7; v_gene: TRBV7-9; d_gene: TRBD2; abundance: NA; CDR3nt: TGTGCCAGCAGCACAGGGACTAGCGGGGCCCCCTACGAGCAGTACTTC; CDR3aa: CASSTGTSGAPYEQYF
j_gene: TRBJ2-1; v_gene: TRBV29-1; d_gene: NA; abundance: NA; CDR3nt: TGCAGCGTTCGGCACATGGGCTCAGACAATGAGCAGTTCTTC; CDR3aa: CSVRHMGSDNEQFF